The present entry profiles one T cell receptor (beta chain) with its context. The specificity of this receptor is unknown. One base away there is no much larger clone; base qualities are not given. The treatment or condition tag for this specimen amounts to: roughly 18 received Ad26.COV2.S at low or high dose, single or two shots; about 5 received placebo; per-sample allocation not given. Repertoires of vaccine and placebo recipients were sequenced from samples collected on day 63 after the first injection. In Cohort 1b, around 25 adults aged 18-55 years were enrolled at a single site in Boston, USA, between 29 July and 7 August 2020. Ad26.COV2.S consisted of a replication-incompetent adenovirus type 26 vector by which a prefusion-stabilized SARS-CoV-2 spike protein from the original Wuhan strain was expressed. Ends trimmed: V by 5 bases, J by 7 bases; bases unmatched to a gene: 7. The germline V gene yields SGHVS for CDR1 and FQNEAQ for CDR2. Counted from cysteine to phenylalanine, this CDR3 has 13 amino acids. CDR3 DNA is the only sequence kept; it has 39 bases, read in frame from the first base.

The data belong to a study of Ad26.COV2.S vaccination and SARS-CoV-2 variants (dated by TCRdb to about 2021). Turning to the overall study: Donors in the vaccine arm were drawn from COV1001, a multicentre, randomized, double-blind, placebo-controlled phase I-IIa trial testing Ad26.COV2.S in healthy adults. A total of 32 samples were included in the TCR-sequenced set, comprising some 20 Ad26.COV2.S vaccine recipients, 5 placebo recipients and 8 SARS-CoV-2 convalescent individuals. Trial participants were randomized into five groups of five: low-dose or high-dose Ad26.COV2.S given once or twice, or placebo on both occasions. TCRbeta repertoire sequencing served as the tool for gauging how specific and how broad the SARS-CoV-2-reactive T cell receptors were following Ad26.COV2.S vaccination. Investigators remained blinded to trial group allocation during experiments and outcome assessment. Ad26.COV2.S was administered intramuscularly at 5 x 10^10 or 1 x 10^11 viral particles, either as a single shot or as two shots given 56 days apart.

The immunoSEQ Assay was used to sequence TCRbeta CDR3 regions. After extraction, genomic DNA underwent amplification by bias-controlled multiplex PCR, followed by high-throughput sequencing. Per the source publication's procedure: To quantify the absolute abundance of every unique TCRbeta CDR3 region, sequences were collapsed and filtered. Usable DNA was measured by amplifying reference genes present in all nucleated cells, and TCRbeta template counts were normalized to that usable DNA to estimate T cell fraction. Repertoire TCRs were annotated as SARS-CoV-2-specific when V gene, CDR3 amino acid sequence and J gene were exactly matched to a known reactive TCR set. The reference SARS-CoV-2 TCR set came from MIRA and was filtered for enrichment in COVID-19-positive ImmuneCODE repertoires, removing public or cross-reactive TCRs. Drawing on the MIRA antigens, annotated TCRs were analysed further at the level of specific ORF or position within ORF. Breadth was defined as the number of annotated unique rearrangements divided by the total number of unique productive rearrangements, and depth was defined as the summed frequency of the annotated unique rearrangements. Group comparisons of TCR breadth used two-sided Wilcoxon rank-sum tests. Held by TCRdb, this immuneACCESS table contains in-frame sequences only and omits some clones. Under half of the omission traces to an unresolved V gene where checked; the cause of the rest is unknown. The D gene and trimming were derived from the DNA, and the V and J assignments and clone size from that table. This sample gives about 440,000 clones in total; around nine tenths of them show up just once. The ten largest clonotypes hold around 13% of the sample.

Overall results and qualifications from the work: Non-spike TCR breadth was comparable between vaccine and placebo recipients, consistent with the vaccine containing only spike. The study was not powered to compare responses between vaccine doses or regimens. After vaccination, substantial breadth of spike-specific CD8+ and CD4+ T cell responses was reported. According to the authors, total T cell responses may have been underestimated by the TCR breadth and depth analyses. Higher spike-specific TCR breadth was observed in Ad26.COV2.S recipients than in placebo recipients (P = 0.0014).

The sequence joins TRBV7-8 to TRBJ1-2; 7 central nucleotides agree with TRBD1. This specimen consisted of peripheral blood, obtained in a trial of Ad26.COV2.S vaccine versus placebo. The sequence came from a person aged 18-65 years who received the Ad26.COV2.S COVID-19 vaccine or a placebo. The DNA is TGTGCCAGCAGCCCGAGAAGACAGGGTGGCTACACCTTC. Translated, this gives CASSPRRQGGYTF.